The 7 T cell receptor beta chains below all came from one sample that was sequenced in a study of blood T cell repertoires in COVID-19. Only in-frame clones appear in the TCRdb table, and some are missing; sequencing was by immunoSEQ multiplex PCR. The data show approximately 100,000 clones, 69% seen once. Sequencing was performed on peripheral blood. These receptors came from a man older than 75 with acute or convalescent COVID-19.

The rearrangement joins TRBV6-2 or TRBV6-3 to TRBJ2-7, with TRBD2 matching over 8 bases. The germline CDR1 and CDR2 sequences are MNHEY and SVGEGT. The CDR3 runs 14 residues. V dropped 6 bases and J dropped 3; count of bases not matched to a gene: 7. CDR3 in amino acids: CASSATSGYYEQYF. The CDR3 DNA sequence: TGTGCCAGCAGCGCCACTAGCGGATACTACGAGCAGTACTTC.

Points on this clone: Other DNA sequences in the sample encode the same CDR3. The CDR3 DNA sequence: TGTGCCAGCAGTAGGACAGGGAACTATGGCTACACCTTC. Translation: CASSRTGNYGYTF. The J gene is TRBJ1-2, the V gene TRBV27; 8 bases are a match to TRBD1. Germline CDR1 MNHEY, CDR2 SMNVEV (reference sequence). Trimming took 5 bases from V and 2 from J; bases not matched to a gene: 1. CDR3 size: 13 residues.

The rearrangement uses TRBV7-2 and TRBJ2-3; D is undetermined. CDR3 length equals 16 residues. CDR1 is SGHTA and CDR2 is FQGNSA in the germline V gene. V lost 1 base and J lost 2, with 13 bases in between. The CDR3 DNA reads TGTGCCAGCAGCTTAGTGCCCCAAGAGTTCACAGATACGCAGTATTTT. Translated: CASSLVPQEFTDTQYF. The complete variable domain, with remaining parts taken from reference TRBV7-2 and TRBJ2-3, reads GAGVSQSPSNKVTEKGKDVELRCDPISGHTALYWYRQSLGQGLEFLIYFQGNSAPDKSGLPSDRFSAERTGGSVSTLTIQRTQQEDSAVYLCASSLVPQEFTDTQYFGPGTRLTVL.

This clone was detected a few times. This chain uses TRBV9 with TRBJ2-1; TRBD2 matches 9 bases. The junction had 7 bases not matched to a gene; V was cut back by 3 bases and J by 6 bases. The CDR3 loop spans 15 amino acids. Germline assignment: CDR1 SGDLS and CDR2 YYNGEE. CDR3 coding DNA: TGTGCCAGCAGCGAGACTAGCGGAGTAGGCAATGAGCAGTTCTTC. Translating it yields CASSETSGVGNEQFF.

The chain carries TRBV14 and TRBJ2-1; possible D gene TRBD2, 5 bases. The ends were cut back, 4 bases at V and 10 bases at J, with 20 bases in the middle. The germline V gene has CDR1 SGHDN and CDR2 FVKESK. The CDR3 has 15 amino acids. The CDR3 DNA sequence: TGTGCCAGCAGCCTCGTCACGGGGTCCCCAGGCGAGCAGTTCTTC. Residues: CASSLVTGSPGEQFF.

This chain joins TRBV2 and TRBJ1-1; D gene ambiguous. Germline V gives CDR1 SNHLY, CDR2 FYNNEI. Trimming took 2 bases from V and 0 from J, leaving 7 bases between them. The CDR3 has 14 residues. CDR3 nucleotides: TGTGCCAGCAGTGAACAGCGGCTGAACACTGAAGCTTTCTTT. This sequence encodes CASSEQRLNTEAFF.

V is TRBV2 and J is TRBJ2-1; 7 nucleotides align to TRBD1. The CDR3 is made up of 15 amino acids. In germline, CDR1 is SNHLY, CDR2 FYNNEI. V lost 5 bases and J lost 2; bases outside the gene matches: 6. This CDR3 is CASSTRQGTYNEQFF. The CDR3 DNA reads TGTGCCAGCAGTACCCGACAGGGTACCTACAATGAGCAGTTCTTC.